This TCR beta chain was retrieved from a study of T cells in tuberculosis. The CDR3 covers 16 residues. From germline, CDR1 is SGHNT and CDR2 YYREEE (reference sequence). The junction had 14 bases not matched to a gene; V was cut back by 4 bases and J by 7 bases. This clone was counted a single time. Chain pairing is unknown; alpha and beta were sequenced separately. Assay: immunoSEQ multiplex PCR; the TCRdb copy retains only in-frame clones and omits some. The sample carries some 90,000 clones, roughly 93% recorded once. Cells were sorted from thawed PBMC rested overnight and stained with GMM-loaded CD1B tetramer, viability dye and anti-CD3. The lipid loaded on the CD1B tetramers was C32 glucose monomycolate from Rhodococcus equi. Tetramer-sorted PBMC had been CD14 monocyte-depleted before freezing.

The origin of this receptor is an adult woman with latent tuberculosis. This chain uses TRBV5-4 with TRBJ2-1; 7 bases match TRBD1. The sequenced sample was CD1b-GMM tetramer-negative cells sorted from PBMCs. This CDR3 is CASSPDTRQGGNEQFF. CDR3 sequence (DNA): TGTGCCAGCAGCCCCGACACCAGACAGGGTGGTAATGAGCAGTTCTTC. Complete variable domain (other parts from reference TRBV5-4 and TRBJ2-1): ETGVTQSPTHLIKTRGQQVTLRCSSQSGHNTVSWYQQALGQGPQFIFQYYREEENGRGNFPPRFSGLQFPNYSSELNVNALELDDSALYLCASSPDTRQGGNEQFFGPGTRLTVL.